A single sample gave rise to the 23 T cell receptor beta chains below, sequenced in a study of T cell clones after liver transplantation. Data came from immunoSEQ multiplex PCR; TCRdb stores just in-frame clones and leaves some out. Of tens of thousands of clones listed, roughly 90% were seen once; the top ten hold 2.7%. The source was CD4+ T cells from blood, collected before liver transplant. Every receptor here comes from a human donor who received a liver transplant.

The chain recombines TRBV5-6 with TRBJ1-5; no clear D gene. The CDR3 consists of 16 residues. Trimming took off 3 bases at V and 11 bases at J, with 24 bases between the two ends. Per the germline V gene, CDR1 is SGHDT and CDR2 is YYEEEE. The CDR3 spells CASSSYEESQIRAQHF. The CDR3 DNA sequence: TGTGCCAGCAGCTCCTACGAGGAAAGTCAAATTCGGGCCCAGCATTTT.

This clone is medium-sized in the sample. The rearrangement uses TRBV9 and TRBJ1-1, with unresolved D. The CDR3 totals 14 residues. The V gene's germline CDR1 is SGDLS and CDR2 YYNGEE. V dropped 0 bases and J dropped 1 base, with 7 bases sitting between them. CDR3 nucleotides: TGTGCCAGCAGCGTAGGACCGTCGAACACTGAAGCTTTCTTT. Residues: CASSVGPSNTEAFF.

This clone has only one observation. This rearrangement joins TRBV27 to TRBJ2-1; D remains unclear. Germline V gene data show CDR1 as MNHEY and CDR2 as SMNVEV (reference sequence). Deletions cut 2 bases from V and 6 bases from J, with 8 bases between. CDR3 length: 13 amino acids. CDR3: CASSLQQFNEQFF. The DNA of the CDR3 is TGTGCCAGCAGTTTACAACAGTTCAATGAGCAGTTCTTC.

The rearrangement links TRBV18 to TRBJ1-1, with a possible D match to TRBD1 (6 bases). CDR3 size: 13 residues. Trimming removed 2 bases at V and 8 bases at J, with 12 bases between. Germline V CDR1 and CDR2: KGHSH, LQKENI. CDR3 loop: CASSPVTGFEAFF. Written as DNA, the CDR3 is TGTGCCAGCTCACCAGTGACAGGATTCGAAGCTTTCTTT.

The gene calls are TRBV7-6 and TRBJ2-6; possible D gene TRBD2, 5 bases. The ends were cut back, 2 bases at V and 1 base at J, with 18 bases in the middle. CDR1 SGHVS and CDR2 FNYEAQ come from the germline V gene. This CDR3 is 19 amino acids long. The CDR3 protein is CASSLWTARDGSGANVLTF. CDR3 nucleotides: TGTGCCAGCAGCTTATGGACGGCCCGGGATGGGTCTGGGGCCAACGTCCTGACTTTC. Complete variable domain (other parts from reference TRBV7-6 and TRBJ2-6): GAGVSQSPRYKVTKRGQDVALRCDPISGHVSLYWYRQALGQGPEFLTYFNYEAQQDKSGLPNDRFSAERPEGSISTLTIQRTEQRDSAMYRCASSLWTARDGSGANVLTFGAGSRLTVL.

This chain links TRBV6-5 with TRBJ2-2, with D unresolved. Trimming removed 7 bases at V and 6 bases at J, with 9 bases between. The CDR3 covers 12 residues. From germline, CDR1 is MNHEY and CDR2 SVGAGI. CDR3 sequence: CASTRPSGELFF. DNA for the CDR3: TGTGCCAGCACCAGACCTTCCGGGGAGCTGTTTTTT.

DNA of the CDR3: TGTGCCAGCGGGGGCACCACTGCAAACACCGGGGAGCTGTTTTTT. This translates into CASGGTTANTGELFF. V usage is TRBV2 and J usage is TRBJ2-2; TRBD1 might be the D (6 bases). Germline V gives CDR1 SNHLY, CDR2 FYNNEI. The CDR3 has 15 amino acids. V lost 8 bases and J 2 bases, leaving 15 bases between the germline ends.

The V gene is TRBV11-3, the J gene TRBJ2-3, with 9 bases matching TRBD2. This CDR3 spans 19 amino acids. Unmatched junction bases numbered 15, after V lost 5 bases and J lost 0 bases. The germline V gene encodes CDR1 SGHNT and CDR2 YENEEA. This CDR3 is CASSESRSGTSGSTDTQYF. The CDR3 region has the DNA TGTGCCAGCAGCGAAAGCCGGTCAGGAACTAGCGGGAGCACAGATACGCAGTATTTT.

V is TRBV15 and J is TRBJ2-3, with TRBD2 identical over 7 bases. CDR3 length equals 16 residues. The germline gives CDR1 LNHNV, CDR2 YYDKDF (reference sequence). V lost 1 base, J lost 5 bases, and 9 bases stayed unmatched. The CDR3 nucleotides are TGTGCCACCAGCAGAGTGAAGGGCGGGAGAGTAGATACGCAGTATTTT. Protein sequence: CATSRVKGGRVDTQYF. The variable domain in full, completed from reference TRBV15 and TRBJ2-3, reads DAMVIQNPRYQVTQFGKPVTLSCSQTLNHNVMYWYQQKSSQAPKLLFHYYDKDFNNEADTPDNFQSRRPNTSFCFLDIRSPGLGDTAMYLCATSRVKGGRVDTQYFGPGTRLTVL.

The chain is built from TRBV6-6 and TRBJ1-4; D call uncertain. Germline V gene lookup returns CDR1 MNHNY and CDR2 SVGAGI (reference sequence). CDR3 size: 14 residues. The V end was cut by 5 bases, the J end by 4 bases, with 11 bases between. The CDR3 spells CASSGREGNEKLFF. CDR3 sequence (DNA): TGTGCCAGCAGTGGACGGGAGGGTAATGAAAAACTGTTTTTT.

The chain joins TRBV19 to TRBJ2-7, with 8 bases matching TRBD1. Losses at the gene ends were 4 bases for V and 2 bases for J; bases not matched to a gene: 7. This CDR3 has 15 residues. Per the germline V gene, CDR1 is LNHDA and CDR2 is SQIVND (reference sequence). This CDR3 reads CASSTTRQGTYEQYF. The CDR3 DNA reads as TGTGCCAGTAGTACAACCCGACAGGGGACCTACGAGCAGTACTTC.

This clone was picked up one time. This chain uses TRBV5-1 with TRBJ2-3; 7 nucleotides agree with TRBD2. After removal of 5 bases from V and 3 bases from J, the junction contained 3 bases not matched to a gene. CDR3 length: 13 amino acids. The germline gives CDR1 SGHRS, CDR2 YFSETQ. CDR3 loop: CASRRDYTDTQYF. The CDR3 DNA reads TGCGCCAGCAGACGGGACTATACAGATACGCAGTATTTT. Looking up the rest from reference TRBV5-1 and TRBJ2-3 gives the full variable domain: KAGVTQTPRYLIKTRGQQVTLSCSPISGHRSVSWYQQTPGQGLQFLFEYFSETQRNKGNFPGRFSGRQFSNSRSEMNVSTLELGDSALYLCASRRDYTDTQYFGPGTRLTVL.

This chain joins TRBV12-5 and TRBJ2-4, with D hard to call. This CDR3 is built from 12 residues. The germline V and J ends were trimmed by 4 bases and 5 bases, with 6 bases remaining between them. Germline CDR1 and CDR2: LGHNT and FRNRAP. The CDR3 protein is CASGWWENIQYF. CDR3 bases: TGTGCTAGTGGTTGGTGGGAAAACATTCAGTACTTC.

The genes are TRBV27 and TRBJ2-1; 10 bases are a match to TRBD2. The CDR3 has 14 residues. V shed 6 bases, J shed 8 bases, and the junction held 7 bases outside the gene matches. Germline V gives CDR1 MNHEY, CDR2 SMNVEV (reference sequence). CDR3 amino acids: CASRGLAIEDEQFF. The CDR3 DNA reads as TGTGCCAGCAGGGGACTAGCGATCGAGGATGAGCAGTTCTTC.

The rearrangement joins TRBV5-5 to TRBJ1-1; D is ambiguous. Deletions cut 4 bases from V and 0 bases from J, with 7 bases between. Germline values: CDR1 SGHKS, CDR2 YYEKEE (reference sequence). The CDR3 runs to 13 residues. The CDR3 DNA is TGTGCCAGCAGCCCTAGGATGAACACTGAAGCTTTCTTT. Translation: CASSPRMNTEAFF.

The chain employs TRBV18 and TRBJ2-3; weak D call: TRBD2 (5 bases). The germline V gene has CDR1 KGHSH and CDR2 LQKENI. The CDR3 covers 14 residues. Deletions cut 0 bases from V and 6 bases from J, with 10 bases between. The CDR3: CASSPPLLGDTQYF. The CDR3 nucleotides read TGTGCCAGCTCACCACCTTTACTAGGGGATACGCAGTATTTT.

This clone came up once. The chain has TRBV28 and TRBJ1-5; D is perhaps TRBD1 (6 bases). This CDR3 contains 14 residues. V shed 5 bases and J shed 5 bases, with 13 bases lying between them. Looked up from germline, CDR1 is MDHEN and CDR2 is SYDVKM. The CDR3 is CASSPGQLHQPQHF. CDR3 nucleotide sequence: TGTGCCAGCAGTCCCGGACAGCTTCATCAGCCCCAGCATTTT.

The table lists this clone with a count of one. This sequence joins TRBV27 and TRBJ2-7; D may be TRBD1 (7 bases). V lost 6 bases to trimming and J lost 4 bases, with 19 bases between them. The CDR3 has 15 residues. Germline values: CDR1 MNHEY, CDR2 SMNVEV (reference sequence). DNA for the CDR3: TGTGCCAGCAGCCCCCGGGGGACAGCGTTGTACGAGCAGTACTTC. Protein: CASSPRGTALYEQYF.

V and J are TRBV9 and TRBJ2-1; 10 bases fit TRBD2. V was clipped by 3 bases and J by 6 bases; unmatched bases: 9. CDR1 SGDLS and CDR2 YYNGEE come from the germline V gene. This CDR3 region has 16 residues. The CDR3 loop is CASSEGGTSDSNEQFF. Here the CDR3 DNA reads TGTGCCAGCAGCGAGGGAGGGACTAGCGACTCCAATGAGCAGTTCTTC.

The V gene is TRBV30, the J gene TRBJ2-5, with a weak D call TRBD2 (6 bases). Germline values: CDR1 GTSNPN, CDR2 SVGIG (reference sequence). CDR3 length: 13 amino acids. V was trimmed by 2 bases and J by 4 bases, leaving 11 bases between them. The CDR3 DNA reads TGTGCCTGGAGTTGGGGACTCCGAGAGACCCAGTACTTC. Translation: CAWSWGLRETQYF.

J is TRBJ1-2 and V is TRBV2; D gene unclear. The CDR3 contains 12 residues. The ends were cut back, 6 bases at V and 0 bases at J, with 5 bases in the middle. Germline lookup yields CDR1 SNHLY and CDR2 FYNNEI. The CDR3 here is CASRNSNYGYTF. DNA of the CDR3: TGTGCCAGCAGAAACTCTAACTATGGCTACACCTTC.

This sequence joins TRBV2 and TRBJ2-7; TRBD1 matches at 8 bases. CDR1 and CDR2 (germline): SNHLY, FYNNEI. The CDR3 totals 13 residues. After removal of 4 bases from V and 5 bases from J, the junction contained 4 bases not matched to a gene. The CDR3 loop reads CASSGTGSDEQYF. In nucleotides, the CDR3 is TGTGCCAGCAGTGGGACAGGGTCCGACGAGCAGTACTTC.

The chain joins TRBV5-1 to TRBJ2-3; possible D gene TRBD2, 6 bases. The CDR3 extends over 13 amino acids. V shed 3 bases and J shed 4 bases, with 9 bases lying between them. Germline-derived CDR1 and CDR2 are SGHRS and YFSETQ. The CDR3: CASSSGSADTQYF. The CDR3 nucleotides read TGCGCCAGCAGCTCCGGGAGTGCAGATACGCAGTATTTT.